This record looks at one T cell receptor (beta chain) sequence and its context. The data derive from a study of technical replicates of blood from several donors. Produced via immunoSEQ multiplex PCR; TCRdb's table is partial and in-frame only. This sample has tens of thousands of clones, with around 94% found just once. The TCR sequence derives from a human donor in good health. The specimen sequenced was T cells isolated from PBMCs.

The chain's CDR3 is CASRGGASYEQYF. DNA of the CDR3: TGTGCCAGCAGAGGCGGGGCTTCCTACGAGCAGTACTTC. V gene TRBV5-4 combines with J gene TRBJ2-7, with D perhaps matching TRBD2 (6 bases). In germline, CDR1 is SGHNT, CDR2 YYREEE (reference sequence). V lost 5 bases and J lost 1, with 10 bases in between. The CDR3 length is 13 residues.